This TCR beta chain was documented in a study of STAT5B mutations in CD4+ large granular lymphocyte leukemia. This CDR3 has 15 amino acids. Trimming removed 5 bases at V and 2 bases at J, with 14 bases between. Germline CDR1 MNHEY, CDR2 SMNVEV (reference sequence). Only in-frame clones appear in the TCRdb table, and some are missing; sequencing was by immunoSEQ multiplex PCR. The sample contains 30,000 to 40,000 clones, just over 75% of which appear only once. Sequencing was performed on CD4+ T cells from blood buffy coats. This sequence was found in a human donor in good health. The chain joins TRBV27 to TRBJ2-3; TRBD1 might be the D (6 bases). The CDR3 nucleotides are TGTGCCAGCAGTCCGAAGGACAGAATCACAGATACGCAGTATTTT. It translates to CASSPKDRITDTQYF.